The rows below give T cell receptor beta chains drawn from one sample of a study of blood T cell repertoires in COVID-19. TCRdb's copy holds only in-frame clones and misses some; the assay was immunoSEQ multiplex PCR. The sample contains about 85,000 clones, around 89% of which appear only once. The sequencing sample was made of peripheral blood. The receptors were sampled from a woman older than 75 with active or convalescent COVID-19. CDR3s include the opening cysteine and the closing phenylalanine or tryptophan. D genes are given only for firm matches. Expanded clones get a size class; other rows say once, few or many, or leave the size out.

TRBD2	NA	13	TRBV7-2	TRBJ2-1	CASREVGYNEQFF	TGTGCCAGTCGGGAGGTTGGTTACAATGAGCAGTTCTTC
TRBD1	once	17	TRBV4-2	TRBJ1-6	CASSLWIFGTGDSPLHF	TGTGCCAGCAGCCTCTGGATTTTCGGGACAGGGGATTCACCCCTCCACTTT
TRBD1	NA	16	TRBV4-3	TRBJ2-1	CASSQDRAGGYNEQFF	TGCGCCAGCAGCCAAGATAGGGCAGGGGGCTACAATGAGCAGTTCTTC
TRBD2	NA	13	TRBV9	TRBJ2-6	CASSDGPGGVLTF	TGTGCCAGCAGCGATGGCCCGGGAGGGGTCCTGACTTTC
NA	NA	14	TRBV28	TRBJ1-4	CASRVGRSNEKLFF	TGTGCCAGCAGGGTAGGGAGATCTAATGAAAAACTGTTTTTT
TRBD2	once	19	TRBV11-2	TRBJ2-3	CASSLGLLPGTSGSDTQYF	TGTGCCAGCAGCTTAGGCCTCCTACCCGGGACTAGCGGGAGTGATACGCAGTATTTT
NA	NA	15	TRBV6-5	TRBJ1-6	CADRRWEVYNSPLHF	TGTGCCGACCGAAGGTGGGAGGTGTATAATTCACCCCTCCACTTT
TRBD2	once	15	TRBV7-3	TRBJ2-2	CASRVAGDDTGELFF	TGTGCCAGCAGGGTCGCGGGAGATGACACCGGGGAGCTGTTTTTT
TRBD1	NA	14	TRBV2	TRBJ1-6	CASTLTGVNSPLHF	TGTGCCAGCACCTTGACAGGGGTCAATTCACCCCTCCACTTT
TRBD2	NA	19	TRBV28	TRBJ2-1	CASSFLLTSGPKRNNEQFF	TGTGCCAGCAGTTTCCTTTTGACTAGCGGACCTAAAAGGAACAATGAGCAGTTCTTC
NA	once	18	TRBV7-9	TRBJ2-2	CASSLSIRGRGSTGELFF	TGTGCCAGCAGCTTAAGTATTCGGGGCAGGGGATCGACCGGGGAGCTGTTTTTT
NA	NA	12	TRBV28	TRBJ1-2	CASSQGSVGYTF	TGTGCCAGCAGCCAGGGATCCGTAGGCTACACCTTC
NA	NA	14	TRBV27	TRBJ1-6	CASSFPDRPGVLHF	TGTGCCAGCAGTTTCCCGGACCGCCCGGGGGTCCTCCACTTT
NA	once	14	TRBV7-9	TRBJ2-1	CASSSRVYYNEQFF	TGTGCCAGCAGTTCGAGAGTTTATTACAATGAGCAGTTCTTC
NA	NA	14	TRBV7-9	TRBJ2-2	CASSLTQGAGELFF	TGTGCCAGCAGCTTAACGCAGGGTGCCGGGGAGCTGTTTTTT
NA	NA	13	TRBV5-5	TRBJ1-2	CASSSGQPFGYTF	TGTGCCAGCAGCTCCGGACAGCCTTTTGGCTACACCTTC
NA	NA	15	TRBV5-1	TRBJ1-2	CASSPDRGAGYGYTF	TGCGCCAGCAGCCCGGATCGGGGGGCAGGCTATGGCTACACCTTC
TRBD2	NA	16	TRBV5-4	TRBJ2-7	CASSLLTGLRDYEQYF	TGTGCCAGCAGCCTACTAACGGGACTACGGGACTACGAGCAGTACTTC
TRBD1	NA	15	TRBV6-4	TRBJ2-1	CASSESGGSYNEQFF	TGTGCCAGCAGTGAATCAGGGGGCTCCTACAATGAGCAGTTCTTC
TRBD2	NA	15	TRBV9	TRBJ2-5	CASSVGAGGVGTQYF	TGTGCCAGCAGCGTAGGGGCGGGGGGAGTTGGGACCCAGTACTTC
NA	NA	13	TRBV28	TRBJ1-2	CASSLWTAGGYTF	TGTGCCAGCAGTTTATGGACAGCTGGTGGCTACACCTTC
NA	few	15	TRBV28	TRBJ2-3	CASSLFTVSTDTQYF	TGTGCCAGCAGTTTATTTACGGTGAGCACAGATACGCAGTATTTT
NA	NA	15	TRBV18	TRBJ2-2	CASSRERANTGELFF	TGTGCCAGCTCGCGGGAAAGGGCGAACACCGGGGAGCTGTTTTTT
TRBD2	NA	14	TRBV20-1	TRBJ2-1	CSASRTSGYNEQFF	TGCAGTGCTAGTAGGACTAGCGGTTACAATGAGCAGTTCTTC
NA	NA	13	TRBV28	TRBJ2-6	CASSPLWANVLTF	TGTGCCAGCAGCCCACTATGGGCCAACGTCCTGACTTTC
TRBD2	NA	17	TRBV7-2	TRBJ2-3	CASSRRTSGWSTDTQYF	TGTGCCAGCAGCAGAAGGACTAGCGGGTGGAGCACAGATACGCAGTATTTT
TRBD1	NA	13	TRBV3-1/TRBV3-2	TRBJ1-1	CASSQTGDTEAFF	TGTGCCAGCAGCCAAACAGGGGACACTGAAGCTTTCTTT
NA	few	15	TRBV28	TRBJ2-3	CASRGAEGSTDTQYF	TGTGCCAGCAGGGGAGCGGAGGGTAGCACAGATACGCAGTATTTT
TRBD2	NA	14	TRBV9	TRBJ2-3	CASSVSGKIDTQYF	TGTGCCAGCAGCGTTAGCGGGAAAATAGATACGCAGTATTTT
TRBD1	NA	16	TRBV5-5	TRBJ2-5	CASSLALDRFQETQYF	TGTGCCAGCAGCTTAGCCCTGGACAGGTTCCAAGAGACCCAGTACTTC
TRBD1	NA	16	TRBV2	TRBJ1-5	CASTGGGGDRYQPQHF	TGTGCCAGCACCGGAGGGGGTGGGGACAGGTATCAGCCCCAGCATTTT
NA	NA	13	TRBV18	TRBJ2-7	CASSPSEDSGQYF	TGTGCCAGCTCACCAAGCGAGGACTCAGGGCAGTACTTC
NA	NA	14	TRBV3-1/TRBV3-2	TRBJ2-2	CASSQASSTGELFF	TGTGCCAGCAGCCAAGCATCCAGCACCGGGGAGCTGTTTTTT
TRBD1	NA	15	TRBV7-8	TRBJ1-1	CASSLARTGRTEAFF	TGTGCCAGCAGCTTAGCGAGGACAGGGAGGACTGAAGCTTTCTTT
NA	NA	14	TRBV10-3	TRBJ1-3	CAISGIESGNTIYF	TGTGCCATCAGTGGAATAGAATCTGGAAACACCATATATTTT
NA	NA	18	TRBV7-6	TRBJ2-7	CASSRAIPRNHRTYEQYF	TGTGCCAGCAGCCGTGCAATACCTAGGAATCATCGGACCTACGAGCAGTACTTC
NA	NA	13	TRBV9	TRBJ1-2	CASSGPSGAGYTF	TGTGCCAGCAGCGGGCCTTCTGGTGCTGGCTACACCTTC
NA	NA	15	TRBV5-1	TRBJ1-4	CASSLESRANEKLFF	TGCGCCAGCAGCTTGGAGAGCAGGGCTAATGAAAAACTGTTTTTT
TRBD2	few	15	TRBV28	TRBJ2-3	CASSSLAGGVDTQYF	TGTGCCAGCAGTTCGCTAGCGGGAGGGGTAGATACGCAGTATTTT
NA	NA	13	TRBV2	TRBJ1-2	CASDLDIFYGYTF	TGTGCCAGCGACCTGGACATCTTCTATGGCTACACCTTC
TRBD1	NA	18	TRBV18	TRBJ2-3	CASSPPRNPGQSTDTQYF	TGTGCCAGCTCACCTCCCCGGAATCCGGGACAGAGCACAGATACGCAGTATTTT
TRBD1	once	15	TRBV28	TRBJ2-5	CASSARDRVGETQYF	TGTGCCAGCAGTGCCCGGGACAGGGTGGGTGAGACCCAGTACTTC
TRBD2	NA	15	TRBV7-7	TRBJ2-1	CASSLGASGRNEQFF	TGTGCTAGCAGCTTAGGGGCTAGCGGGAGGAATGAGCAGTTCTTC
TRBD2	once	17	TRBV27	TRBJ2-3	CASSFYLAGGSTDTQYF	TGTGCCAGCAGTTTCTATCTAGCGGGAGGTAGCACAGATACGCAGTATTTT
TRBD1	NA	15	TRBV25-1	TRBJ2-3	CASSIGQASTDTQYF	TGTGCCAGCAGTATAGGACAGGCTAGCACAGATACGCAGTATTTT
NA	NA	15	TRBV5-1	TRBJ1-1	CASSLAGQPNTEAFF	TGCGCCAGCAGCCTGGCTGGGCAGCCTAACACTGAAGCTTTCTTT
TRBD1	once	16	TRBV19	TRBJ2-7	CASTTTYGQGGLEQYF	TGTGCCAGTACCACCACCTATGGACAGGGGGGCCTGGAGCAGTACTTC
NA	NA	15	TRBV7-2	TRBJ1-2	CASSLGAGGYYGYTF	TGTGCCAGCAGCTTAGGTGCGGGAGGGTACTATGGCTACACCTTC
TRBD1	NA	15	TRBV10-3	TRBJ1-2	CAIREGQGNHYGYTF	TGTGCCATCAGGGAGGGACAGGGTAACCACTATGGCTACACCTTC
NA	NA	14	TRBV6-5	TRBJ1-6	CASGLAGHNSPLHF	TGTGCCAGCGGTCTGGCAGGGCATAATTCACCCCTCCACTTT
NA	NA	14	TRBV5-6	TRBJ2-7	CASSSPGDGYEQYF	TGTGCCAGCAGCTCCCCGGGGGACGGCTACGAGCAGTACTTC